Listed here are 10 T cell receptor beta chains from one sample, sequenced in a study of blood T cell repertoires in COVID-19. Profiling relied on immunoSEQ multiplex PCR, and the TCRdb table lists in-frame clones only, not all of them. The sample includes roughly 220,000 clones, 70% to 85% of them seen just once. Sequencing input: PBMCs or T cells enriched from blood (not recorded which). These receptors were collected from a woman between 35 and 50 years old with acute COVID-19.

This sequence joins TRBV7-9 and TRBJ2-3, with a possible D match to TRBD2 (5 bases). The CDR3 runs 15 residues. Germline assignment: CDR1 SEHNR and CDR2 FQNEAQ (reference sequence). V lost 3 bases and J lost 2, with 12 bases in between. The CDR3 coding sequence is TGTGCCAGCAGCTTGGGTCGGGATTTCACAGATACGCAGTATTTT. Its protein product is CASSLGRDFTDTQYF.

The rearrangement joins TRBV2 to TRBJ2-5; possible D gene TRBD2, 5 bases. CDR1 and CDR2 (germline): SNHLY, FYNNEI. The CDR3 spans 12 residues. With 7 bases removed from V and 5 bases from J, the gap between germline ends came to 11 bases. The CDR3 here is CASTKDSETQYF. Here the CDR3 DNA reads TGTGCCAGCACAAAGGACTCGGAGACCCAGTACTTC. Supplemented by reference TRBV2 and TRBJ2-5, the full variable domain reads EPEVTQTPSHQVTQMGQEVILRCVPISNHLYFYWYRQILGQKVEFLVSFYNNEISEKSEIFDDQFSVERPDGSNFTLKIRSTKLEDSAMYFCASTKDSETQYFGPGTRLLVL.

The rearrangement links TRBV28 to TRBJ1-3, with D possibly matching TRBD1 (5 bases). V lost 0 bases and J 1 base, leaving 10 bases between the germline ends. Germline V gives CDR1 MDHEN, CDR2 SYDVKM. The CDR3 runs to 16 residues. The CDR3 bases are TGTGCCAGCAGTTTATGGGACACAGGTTCTGGAAACACCATATATTTT. Amino acid sequence: CASSLWDTGSGNTIYF.

This chain links TRBV6-5 with TRBJ1-1; TRBD1 matches at 8 bases. CDR1 and CDR2 from the germline V gene are MNHEY and SVGAGI. The J segment lost 5 bases and the V segment lost 2 bases, leaving 10 bases of the junction unmatched. The CDR3 is 16 amino acids. DNA of the CDR3: TGTGCCAGCAGTTACGGGCAGGGGGCGAGAAGGACTGAAGCTTTCTTT. It codes for CASSYGQGARRTEAFF.

This clone was recorded at least ten times. V and J are TRBV7-3 and TRBJ2-7, with 9 bases identical to TRBD2. V shed 2 bases, J shed 2 bases, and the junction held 1 base outside the gene matches. Germline V gene data show CDR1 as SGHTA and CDR2 as FQGTGA. The CDR3 totals 14 residues. Here the CDR3 DNA reads TGTGCCAGCAGCTTAGCGGGGGGGCCCTACGAGCAGTACTTC. Protein sequence: CASSLAGGPYEQYF.

This chain connects TRBV6-5 to TRBJ1-5; D not resolved. Trimming took 8 bases from V and 4 from J, leaving 6 bases between them. This CDR3 region has 11 residues. Per the germline V gene, CDR1 is MNHEY and CDR2 is SVGAGI. In DNA, the CDR3 is TGTGCCAGCGCAGGAAATCAGCCCCAGCATTTT. Its translation is CASAGNQPQHF.

This clone appeared a few times. The sample has other DNA sequences that encode this CDR3 too. This sequence joins TRBV2 and TRBJ2-7; D ambiguous. V was shortened by 8 bases and J by 2 bases, with 7 bases between the two germline ends. CDR1 is SNHLY and CDR2 is FYNNEI in the germline V gene. The CDR3 sequence is 11 residues long. CDR3 sequence (DNA): TGTGCCAGCTCTCCTACCTACGAGCAGTACTTC. The encoded protein is CASSPTYEQYF.

The chain is built from TRBV7-6 and TRBJ2-3, with TRBD2 identical over 13 bases. CDR1 and CDR2 from the germline V gene are SGHVS and FNYEAQ. V lost 4 bases, J lost 2 bases, and 15 bases stayed unmatched. The CDR3 has 20 residues. The CDR3 nucleotides read TGTGCCAGCAGCTCCTGGACTAGCGGGAGAGATCGAATCTCCACAGATACGCAGTATTTT. It specifies CASSSWTSGRDRISTDTQYF.

The rearrangement uses TRBV4-1 and TRBJ1-5; 11 positions agree with TRBD1. Germline lookup yields CDR1 MGHRA and CDR2 YSYEKL. The CDR3 has 15 residues. The trim removed 6 bases at V and 5 bases at J, leaving 6 bases unmatched. The CDR3 loop reads CASSGAGQGDQPQHF. CDR3 in DNA: TGCGCCAGCAGTGGGGCGGGACAGGGGGATCAGCCCCAGCATTTT.

This clone was seen just once. The chain has TRBV18 and TRBJ1-6, with D possibly being TRBD1 (6 bases). CDR3 size: 17 residues. V shed 0 bases and J shed 7 bases, with 16 bases lying between them. Germline V gene sequence: CDR1 KGHSH, CDR2 LQKENI. For the CDR3, the DNA is TGTGCCAGCTCACCACCTCGGGCTGGGACACCAAATTCACCCCTCCACTTT. Its protein is CASSPPRAGTPNSPLHF.